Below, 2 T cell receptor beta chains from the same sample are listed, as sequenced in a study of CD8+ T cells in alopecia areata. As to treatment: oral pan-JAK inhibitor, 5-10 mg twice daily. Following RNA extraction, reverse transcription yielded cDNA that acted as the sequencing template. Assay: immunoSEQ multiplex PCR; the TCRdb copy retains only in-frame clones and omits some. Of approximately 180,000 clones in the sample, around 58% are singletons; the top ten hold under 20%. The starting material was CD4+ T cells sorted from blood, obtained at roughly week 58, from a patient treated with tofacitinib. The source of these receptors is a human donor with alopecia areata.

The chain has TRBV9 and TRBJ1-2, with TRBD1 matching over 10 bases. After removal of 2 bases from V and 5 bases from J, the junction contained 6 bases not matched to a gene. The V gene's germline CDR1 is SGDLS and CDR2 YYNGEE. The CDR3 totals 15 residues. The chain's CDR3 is CASSVNRDRGYGYTF. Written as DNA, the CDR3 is TGTGCCAGCAGCGTGAACCGGGACAGGGGATATGGCTACACCTTC.

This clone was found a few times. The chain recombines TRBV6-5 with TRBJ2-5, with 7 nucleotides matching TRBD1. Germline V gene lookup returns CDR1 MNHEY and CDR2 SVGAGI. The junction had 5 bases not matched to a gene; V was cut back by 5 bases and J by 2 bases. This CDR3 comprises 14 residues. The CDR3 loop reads CASSPPDRQETQYF. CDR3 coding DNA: TGTGCCAGCAGTCCCCCGGACAGGCAAGAGACCCAGTACTTC.